Listed below are T cell receptor beta chains from one sample, sequenced in a study of shared clonotypes between healthy human individuals. Generated by immunoSEQ multiplex PCR, the TCRdb table keeps only in-frame clones and is missing some. The sample has some 2,100,000 clones, about 94% seen once. Sequenced sample: naive CD4+ T cells sorted from blood. The receptors derive from a man in his late teens or twenties in good health. The CDR3 runs from the conserved cysteine through the conserved F or W. The D gene is left open where the match is weak. For some rows the clone size is stated as once, few or many, or as a class when expanded; others skip it.

CASKNGNQETQYF	TGTGCCAGCAAAAATGGGAACCAAGAGACCCAGTACTTC	NA	NA	13	TRBV6-6	TRBJ2-5
CAISNDRGYEQYF	TGTGCCATCAGTAATGACAGGGGTTACGAGCAGTACTTC	NA	TRBD1	13	TRBV10-3	TRBJ2-7
CASTAGVTNSPLHF	TGTGCCAGCACCGCAGGCGTGACCAATTCACCCCTCCACTTT	NA	NA	14	TRBV6-1	TRBJ1-6
CASSLAQSSYNEQFF	TGTGCCAGCAGCTTAGCCCAGAGCTCCTACAATGAGCAGTTCTTC	NA	NA	15	TRBV7-9	TRBJ2-1
CASSVEFTNYNEQFF	TGTGCCAGCAGCGTAGAATTTACCAACTACAATGAGCAGTTCTTC	NA	NA	15	TRBV9	TRBJ2-1
CSVEEKSKLFF	TGCAGCGTTGAAGAGAAGAGTAAACTGTTTTTT	once	NA	11	TRBV29-1	TRBJ1-4
CASSDPRGINEQFF	TGTGCCAGCAGCGATCCCAGGGGGATCAATGAGCAGTTCTTC	NA	TRBD1	14	TRBV11-2	TRBJ2-1
CASTQKEGQNEQYF	TGTGCCAGCACCCAAAAGGAGGGGCAAAACGAGCAGTACTTC	NA	NA	14	TRBV6-5	TRBJ2-7
CASSLNSGLTHSPLHF	TGTGCCAGCAGCCTCAATTCCGGACTAACCCATTCACCCCTCCACTTT	NA	NA	16	TRBV7-8	TRBJ1-6
CASSTTSGSYEQYF	TGTGCCAGTAGTACGACAAGCGGGTCCTACGAGCAGTACTTC	NA	NA	14	TRBV19	TRBJ2-7
CASSLTGGDTDTQYF	TGTGCCAGCAGCTTAACAGGGGGGGACACAGATACGCAGTATTTT	NA	NA	15	TRBV7-9	TRBJ2-3
CASSNPRGYNEQFF	TGTGCCAGCAGCAACCCTAGGGGTTACAATGAGCAGTTCTTC	NA	NA	14	TRBV6-1	TRBJ2-1
CASGLVLAGGGTQYF	TGTGCTAGTGGTTTGGTACTAGCGGGAGGGGGGACCCAGTACTTC	NA	TRBD2	15	TRBV12-5	TRBJ2-5
CASSRISGNTIYF	TGTGCCAGTAGTCGGATCTCTGGAAACACCATATATTTT	NA	NA	13	TRBV19	TRBJ1-3
CASSATGTYNEQFF	TGTGCCAGCAGCGCGACAGGGACCTACAATGAGCAGTTCTTC	NA	TRBD1	14	TRBV9	TRBJ2-1
CASSEISQETQYF	TGCGCCAGCAGTGAGATATCCCAAGAGACCCAGTACTTC	NA	NA	13	TRBV10-2	TRBJ2-5
CAWSEVPNYGYTF	TGTGCCTGGAGTGAGGTTCCTAACTATGGCTACACCTTC	NA	NA	13	TRBV30	TRBJ1-2
CAWMRGTPNTGELFF	TGTGCCTGGATGAGAGGGACACCGAACACCGGGGAGCTGTTTTTT	NA	NA	15	TRBV30	TRBJ2-2
CASSGTRQLTEAFF	TGTGCCAGCAGCGGGACAAGACAACTCACTGAAGCTTTCTTT	NA	NA	14	TRBV2	TRBJ1-1
CASSPGQPNNSPLHF	TGCGCCAGCAGCCCGGGACAGCCCAATAATTCACCCCTCCACTTT	NA	TRBD1	15	TRBV5-1	TRBJ1-6
CASSLSVGANGNTIYF	TGTGCCAGCAGCCTATCTGTGGGGGCGAATGGAAACACCATATATTTT	NA	NA	16	TRBV5-4	TRBJ1-3
CASTLGTGGVNYGYTF	TGTGCCAGCACCCTCGGGACAGGGGGAGTTAACTATGGCTACACCTTC	NA	TRBD1	16	TRBV7-9	TRBJ1-2
CASSVVGFYEQYF	TGTGCCAGCAGTGTAGTGGGTTTCTACGAGCAGTACTTC	NA	NA	13	TRBV25-1	TRBJ2-7
CASSRTGENGETQYF	TGTGCCAGCAGTCGGACAGGGGAGAATGGGGAGACCCAGTACTTC	NA	TRBD1	15	TRBV6-1	TRBJ2-5
CASSFSYEQYF	TGTGCCAGCAGTTTCTCCTACGAGCAGTACTTC	NA	NA	11	TRBV28	TRBJ2-7
CASRTSKGNTEAFF	TGTGCCAGCAGAACCTCCAAGGGAAACACTGAAGCTTTCTTT	NA	NA	14	TRBV11-2	TRBJ1-1
CAWSVRTGAMSNQPQHF	TGTGCCTGGAGTGTACGGACAGGGGCGATGAGCAATCAGCCCCAGCATTTT	NA	TRBD1	17	TRBV30	TRBJ1-5
CASSNYPGQGFGNTEAFF	TGCGCCAGCAGCAATTACCCGGGACAGGGCTTTGGGAACACTGAAGCTTTCTTT	NA	TRBD1	18	TRBV5-1	TRBJ1-1
CASRVAGGAYEQYF	TGTGCCAGCCGAGTGGCAGGGGGCGCGTACGAGCAGTACTTC	NA	TRBD1	14	TRBV28	TRBJ2-7
CASSIETGLAGYTF	TGTGCCAGTAGTATAGAAACAGGGCTGGCTGGCTACACCTTC	NA	NA	14	TRBV19	TRBJ1-2
CASSLGGSPLHF	TGTGCCAGCAGCTTAGGTGGTTCACCCCTCCACTTT	NA	NA	12	TRBV7-8	TRBJ1-6
CAISDRSSSYEQYF	TGTGCCATCAGTGACAGGTCGAGCTCCTACGAGCAGTACTTC	NA	NA	14	TRBV10-3	TRBJ2-7
CASSLAGLAGLTDTQYF	TGCGCCAGCAGCTTGGCGGGACTAGCGGGGCTCACAGATACGCAGTATTTT	NA	TRBD2	17	TRBV5-1	TRBJ2-3
CASSNLGRQNTEAFF	TGCGCCAGCAGCAATCTGGGACGGCAGAACACTGAAGCTTTCTTT	NA	NA	15	TRBV5-1	TRBJ1-1
CASSTFRGSSTEAFF	TGTGCCAGCAGCACATTCCGGGGGAGTAGCACTGAAGCTTTCTTT	NA	NA	15	TRBV28	TRBJ1-1
CASSQVAATTYEQYF	TGCGCCAGCAGCCAAGTCGCGGCTACGACCTACGAGCAGTACTTC	once	NA	15	TRBV4-3	TRBJ2-7
CASSYGADSNQPQHF	TGTGCCAGCAGTTACGGGGCGGATAGCAATCAGCCCCAGCATTTT	NA	NA	15	TRBV6-6	TRBJ1-5
CASSYTGIRDEQYF	TGTGCCAGCAGTTACACCGGAATAAGGGACGAGCAGTACTTC	NA	NA	14	TRBV6-6	TRBJ2-7
CASSVGGGVIQETQYF	TGTGCCAGCAGCGTAGGGGGCGGGGTGATACAAGAGACCCAGTACTTC	NA	NA	16	TRBV9	TRBJ2-5
CASSGYRGSMNEQYF	TGTGCCAGCAGTGGCTACAGGGGGAGTATGAACGAGCAGTACTTC	NA	TRBD1	15	TRBV25-1	TRBJ2-7
CASSQDGSSYEQYF	TGTGCCAGCAGTCAAGACGGGAGCTCCTACGAGCAGTACTTC	NA	NA	14	TRBV6-5	TRBJ2-7
CASSLSQKGNQPQHF	TGTGCCAGCAGTTTATCACAGAAAGGCAATCAGCCCCAGCATTTT	NA	NA	15	TRBV27	TRBJ1-5
CASSRGGLGNQPQHF	TGTGCCAGCAGCCGGGGGGGTTTGGGCAATCAGCCCCAGCATTTT	once	NA	15	TRBV6-5	TRBJ1-5
CASSGQTDTQYF	TGTGCCAGCAGTGGACAGACAGATACGCAGTATTTT	once	NA	12	TRBV6-1	TRBJ2-3
CASRSWDRTYEQYF	TGCGCCAGCAGGTCCTGGGACAGGACCTACGAGCAGTACTTC	NA	TRBD1	14	TRBV10-2	TRBJ2-7
CASSVARTGYEQYF	TGTGCCAGCAGCGTAGCGAGGACAGGATACGAGCAGTACTTC	NA	TRBD1	14	TRBV9	TRBJ2-7
CASSVSGTSGNGEQFF	TGTGCCAGCAGTGTCTCCGGGACTAGCGGGAATGGTGAGCAGTTCTTC	NA	TRBD2	16	TRBV25-1	TRBJ2-1
CASSLGTANYGYTF	TGTGCCAGCAGCTTGGGGACAGCAAACTATGGCTACACCTTC	NA	TRBD1	14	TRBV7-9	TRBJ1-2
CASSPTNRNQETQYF	TGTGCCAGCTCACCGACTAATAGGAACCAAGAGACCCAGTACTTC	NA	NA	15	TRBV18	TRBJ2-5
CASSPPRGWEETQYF	TGTGCCAGCAGCCCCCCTAGGGGGTGGGAAGAGACCCAGTACTTC	NA	NA	15	TRBV7-2	TRBJ2-5
CASSPSLLYEQYF	TGTGCCAGCAGTCCCTCGTTGCTCTACGAGCAGTACTTC	NA	NA	13	TRBV6-5	TRBJ2-7
CASKIPRGTETQYF	TGTGCCAGCAAAATCCCGCGGGGGACCGAGACCCAGTACTTC	NA	TRBD2	14	TRBV28	TRBJ2-5
CASSPQGTGELFF	TGTGCCAGCTCACCCCAGGGGACCGGGGAGCTGTTTTTT	NA	NA	13	TRBV18	TRBJ2-2